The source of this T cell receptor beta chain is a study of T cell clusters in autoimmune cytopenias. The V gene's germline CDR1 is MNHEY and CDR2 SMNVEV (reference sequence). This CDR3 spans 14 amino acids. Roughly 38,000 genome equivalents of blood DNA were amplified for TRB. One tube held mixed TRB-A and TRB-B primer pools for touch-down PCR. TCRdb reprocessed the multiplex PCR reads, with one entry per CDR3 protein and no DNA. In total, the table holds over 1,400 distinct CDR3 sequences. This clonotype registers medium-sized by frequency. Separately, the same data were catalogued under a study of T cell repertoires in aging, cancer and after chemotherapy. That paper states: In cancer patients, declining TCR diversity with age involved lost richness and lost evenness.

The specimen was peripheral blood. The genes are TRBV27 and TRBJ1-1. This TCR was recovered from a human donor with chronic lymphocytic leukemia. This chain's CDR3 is CASRPQGPSAEAFF.